This T cell receptor (beta chain) was recovered during a study of radiotherapy plus CTLA-4 blockade in lung cancer. Study context: Objective responses emerged in 15% to 20% of patients, and around 29% attained disease control. Points from the study as a whole: Blood TCR clones of tumor origin expanded after radiotherapy plus ipilimumab.

This CDR3 contains 14 residues. Germline trimming cut 6 bases from V and 7 bases from J; bases unmatched to any gene: 11. Germline-derived CDR1 and CDR2 are SNHLY and FYNNEI. The table came from immunoSEQ multiplex PCR; TCRdb's copy has only in-frame clones and leaves some out. This sample yields roughly 120,000 clones, of which 65% to 85% are seen a single time; around 4.8% belongs to the top ten. CTLA-4 blockade with ipilimumab, together with focal radiation, was given to patients with chemo-refractory metastatic non-small-cell lung cancer. A remark on this clone: Its specificity is unknown.

The source is a human donor with non-small cell lung cancer who had a partial response to radiotherapy plus ipilimumab. Material: peripheral blood, obtained from a patient treated with radiotherapy plus ipilimumab. The chain links TRBV2 to TRBJ1-2, with 7 bases matching TRBD1. CDR3 protein: CASSADTGAGGYTF. The CDR3, as DNA: TGTGCCAGCAGCGCCGACACAGGGGCGGGTGGCTACACCTTC.